Below are 21 T cell receptor beta chains sequenced from a single sample in a study of OX40 agonist ivuxolimab in advanced cancers. The data were produced by immunoSEQ multiplex PCR, yet TCRdb's version contains in-frame clones alone and is incomplete. The table records 65,000 to 80,000 clones, approximately 91% of them present only once. The sample here was CD4+ or CD8+ T cells sorted from blood, taken in a trial of the OX40 agonist ivuxolimab. The receptors were sampled from an adult with an advanced solid tumor such as melanoma, head and neck, liver or kidney cancer.

The chain uses TRBV28 and TRBJ2-3, with D maybe TRBD1 (6 bases). CDR1 MDHEN and CDR2 SYDVKM come from the germline V gene. The CDR3 contains 15 residues. V was trimmed by 7 bases and J by 5 bases, leaving 19 bases between them. CDR3 amino acids: CASILGQGIRDTQYF. CDR3 nucleotide sequence: TGTGCCAGCATACTGGGCCAGGGGATTCGAGATACGCAGTATTTT.

CDR3 protein: CASSLVAGYTGELFF. CDR3 coding DNA: TGCGCCAGCAGCTTGGTAGCGGGCTACACCGGGGAGCTGTTTTTT. The gene calls are TRBV5-1 and TRBJ2-2; the match to TRBD2 covers 7 bases. The CDR3 has 15 amino acids. The trim removed 0 bases at V and 3 bases at J, leaving 2 bases unmatched. Looked up from germline, CDR1 is SGHRS and CDR2 is YFSETQ. The full variable domain, in which reference TRBV5-1 and TRBJ2-2 provide the parts outside the CDR3, is KAGVTQTPRYLIKTRGQQVTLSCSPISGHRSVSWYQQTPGQGLQFLFEYFSETQRNKGNFPGRFSGRQFSNSRSEMNVSTLELGDSALYLCASSLVAGYTGELFFGEGSRLTVL.

CDR3 sequence (DNA): TGTGCCAGTAGTAGGAGACAGGGTGAAACAGATACGCAGTATTTT. Translating it yields CASSRRQGETDTQYF. This sequence joins TRBV19 and TRBJ2-3, with 7 bases that match TRBD1. This CDR3 is built from 15 residues. V lost 4 bases to trimming and J lost 3 bases; unmatched junction nucleotides: 7. Germline-derived CDR1 and CDR2 are LNHDA and SQIVND (reference sequence).

The table lists this clone with a few counts. The genes are TRBV4-2 and TRBJ2-5, with 7 nucleotides matching TRBD1. CDR1 and CDR2 from the germline V gene are LGHNA and YNFKEQ. Losses at the gene ends were 5 bases for V and 2 bases for J; bases not matched to a gene: 5. This CDR3 has 14 residues. The CDR3 DNA follows: TGTGCCAGCAGCAAACGGGACAGTCAAGAGACCCAGTACTTC. It is translated as CASSKRDSQETQYF.

The chain couples TRBV12-5 to TRBJ1-5, with TRBD1 matching over 10 bases. The germline V gene has CDR1 LGHNT and CDR2 FRNRAP. This CDR3 region has 17 residues. V shed 6 bases and J 0 bases; nucleotides not matched to a gene: 8. This CDR3 reads CASGSTGGLDSNQPQHF. The CDR3 DNA is TGTGCTAGTGGCTCGACAGGGGGCTTGGATAGCAATCAGCCCCAGCATTTT.

The chain combines TRBV6-1 with TRBJ1-3, with 8 bases that match TRBD1. The germline gives CDR1 MNHNS, CDR2 SASEGT. This CDR3 spans 14 amino acids. Losses at the gene ends were 8 bases for V and 2 bases for J; bases not matched to a gene: 5. CDR3 coding DNA: TGTGCCAGCCGAGACAGGGGAGCTGGAAACACCATATATTTT. Translation: CASRDRGAGNTIYF.

The chain has TRBV11-3 and TRBJ1-1; TRBD1 is a possible D gene (6 bases). V lost 5 bases to trimming and J lost 0 bases, with 19 bases between them. The CDR3 is 17 amino acids. Germline CDR1 SGHNT, CDR2 YENEEA. Here the CDR3 reads CASSGGSGADMNTEAFF. In DNA form, the CDR3 reads TGTGCCAGCAGCGGGGGCTCAGGGGCCGACATGAACACTGAAGCTTTCTTT.

The chain is built from TRBV14 and TRBJ2-1; 8 bases are a match to TRBD1. Germline V gene lookup returns CDR1 SGHDN and CDR2 FVKESK. The CDR3 covers 16 residues. With 3 bases clipped from V and 5 bases from J, the junction kept 9 bases outside the gene matches. The CDR3 nucleotides read TGTGCCAGCAGCCAGCTCCGGGACAGGTGGAACAATGAGCAGTTCTTC. Its protein product is CASSQLRDRWNNEQFF.

The chain is built from TRBV7-6 and TRBJ2-1; 7 nucleotides match TRBD1. Trimming took 5 bases from V and 4 from J; bases not matched to a gene: 5. The CDR3 is made up of 14 amino acids. Germline V gives CDR1 SGHVS, CDR2 FNYEAQ. The DNA for the CDR3 is TGTGCCAGCAGCCGCCTACAGGGGTACAATGAGCAGTTCTTC. Translated, it gives CASSRLQGYNEQFF.

The rearrangement links TRBV5-1 to TRBJ1-2, with D perhaps matching TRBD1 (5 bases). Germline lookup yields CDR1 SGHRS and CDR2 YFSETQ. Between the trimmed V and J ends, which lost 0 bases and 3 bases, there was a span of 12 bases. The CDR3 extends over 15 amino acids. The CDR3 bases are TGCGCCAGCAGCTTGGCTGGGGGGTTGGACTATGGCTACACCTTC. Residues: CASSLAGGLDYGYTF.

V is TRBV5-1 and J is TRBJ2-7; TRBD2 is a possible D gene (6 bases). Per germline, CDR1 SGHRS and CDR2 YFSETQ. The V gene lost 4 bases and the J gene lost 0 bases, with 8 bases spanning the gap. The CDR3 covers 13 residues. The CDR3 protein is CASSPTSSYEQYF. The DNA of the CDR3 is TGCGCCAGCAGCCCGACTAGCTCCTACGAGCAGTACTTC. The full variable domain, rest sourced from reference TRBV5-1 and TRBJ2-7, is KAGVTQTPRYLIKTRGQQVTLSCSPISGHRSVSWYQQTPGQGLQFLFEYFSETQRNKGNFPGRFSGRQFSNSRSEMNVSTLELGDSALYLCASSPTSSYEQYFGPGTRLTVT.

The chain recombines TRBV18 with TRBJ2-5; D is perhaps TRBD1 (5 bases). The CDR3 is 13 amino acids. The V gene lost 6 bases and the J gene lost 0 bases, with 8 bases spanning the gap. CDR1 is KGHSH, CDR2 LQKENI, per germline. This CDR3 reads CASSGQNQETQYF. The CDR3 DNA follows: TGTGCCAGCTCTGGACAAAACCAAGAGACCCAGTACTTC.

With regard to this clone: Relative to the germline gene, one junction end is altered; a read error may explain this. J is TRBJ1-1 and V is TRBV19; TRBD1 is a possible D gene (5 bases). The CDR3 length is 8 residues. Germline V gives CDR1 LNHDA, CDR2 SQIVND (reference sequence). CDR3 region: CASADRTF. The DNA for the CDR3 is TGTGCCAGTGCAGACAGAACCTTT.

The genes are TRBV11-2 and TRBJ2-7; 9 positions match TRBD2. CDR1 and CDR2 from the germline V gene are SGHAT and FQNNGV. The CDR3 covers 15 residues. V lost 0 bases, J lost 4 bases, and 4 bases stayed unmatched. The CDR3 loop is CASSLERGGRYEQYF. The CDR3 DNA sequence: TGTGCCAGCAGCTTAGAGCGGGGGGGCCGATACGAGCAGTACTTC.

CDR3 DNA sequence: TGCGCCAGCAGCCAAACTTGGCGGTCCTACGAGCAGTACTTC. Translated, it gives CASSQTWRSYEQYF. The chain has TRBV4-3 and TRBJ2-7, with no clear D. V was cut by 2 bases and J by 1 base, with 9 bases left in between. Germline values: CDR1 LGHNA, CDR2 YSLEER. The CDR3 totals 14 residues.

The chain links TRBV4-2 to TRBJ2-3; TRBD2 agrees at 9 bases. V was pared by 1 base and J by 1 base, with 6 bases of the junction left unmatched. The germline V gene encodes CDR1 LGHNA and CDR2 YNFKEQ. The CDR3 is 17 residues long. Here the CDR3 DNA reads TGTGCCAGCAGCCAAGTCCTGGCTAGCGGGGGCACAGATACGCAGTATTTT. Residues: CASSQVLASGGTDTQYF.

This sequence joins TRBV2 and TRBJ1-6; D is undetermined. V was cut by 8 bases and J by 0 bases, with 8 bases left in between. Germline V CDR1 and CDR2: SNHLY, FYNNEI. This CDR3 region has 14 residues. CDR3 region: CASSPSSYNSPLHF. The CDR3 region has the DNA TGTGCCAGCTCACCGAGCTCCTATAATTCACCCCTCCACTTT.

The count of this clone is one. Germline and junction disagree at one end, which may indicate a read error. This CDR3 is CASRIRGQQNAEAFF. In DNA, the CDR3 is TGTGCCAGCAGAATACGGGGGCAGCAGAACGCTGAAGCTTTCTTT. The J gene is TRBJ1-1, the V gene TRBV27; a possible D gene is TRBD1 (6 bases). The CDR3 is 15 residues long. CDR1 is MNHEY, CDR2 SMNVEV, per germline (reference sequence).

CDR3 nucleotide sequence: TGCAGCGTTAGGGCCGCGGGACAGGGAAGGCAGTACTTC. It yields the protein CSVRAAGQGRQYF. The rearrangement links TRBV29-1 to TRBJ2-7; 9 bases line up with TRBD1. Trimming at V came to 5 bases and at J to 9 bases, leaving 11 bases not matched to a gene. Germline V gene lookup returns CDR1 SQVTM and CDR2 ANQGSEA. The CDR3 is made up of 13 amino acids.

As DNA, the CDR3 is TGCGCCAGCAGCCGGTCTGGGCCAGAGACCCAGTACTTC. It codes for CASSRSGPETQYF. V and J are TRBV4-1 and TRBJ2-5, with D unclear. There are 13 residues in the CDR3. V shed 4 bases and J shed 4 bases, with 10 bases lying between them. Germline lookup yields CDR1 MGHRA and CDR2 YSYEKL.

The chain couples TRBV5-6 to TRBJ2-3, with 10 bases that match TRBD2. V was clipped by 4 bases and J by 2 bases; unmatched bases: 13. This CDR3 comprises 18 residues. Germline CDR1 is SGHDT and CDR2 is YYEEEE. For the CDR3, the DNA is TGTGCCAGCAGCCTGGGGGCTAGCGGGAGCGTACCCACAGATACGCAGTATTTT. Protein product: CASSLGASGSVPTDTQYF.